This T cell receptor (beta chain) was observed in a study of cytomegalovirus exposure and HLA in healthy donors. The germline CDR1 and CDR2 sequences are MNHEY and SMNVEV (reference sequence). Between the trimmed V and J ends, which lost 2 bases and 2 bases, there was a span of 9 bases. The CDR3 spans 15 residues. Amplification used 60 Vbeta primers and 13 Jbeta primers. Clones were read by immunoSEQ multiplex PCR, and TCRdb kept only the in-frame ones, dropping some. This sample has 90,000 to 120,000 clones; approximately 78% occur once, and the top ten carry under 2%. The table lists this clone with a count of one.

The source of this sequence is a woman between 35 and 50 years old in good health and CMV-seronegative. The V and J genes are TRBV27 and TRBJ2-2, with D hard to call. The sequenced material came from PBMCs. The CDR3 loop reads CASSLLGANTGELFF. The CDR3 nucleotides read TGTGCCAGCAGTTTACTAGGCGCTAACACCGGGGAGCTGTTTTTT.